This T cell receptor beta chain originates from a study of human T cells and chemical hapten exposure. Study at large: Largely, small differences in pooled library volume made per-sample TCR yields vary.

On this clonotype: Its antigen remains unknown. A read error may be the cause here, since a much bigger clone is one base away.

Findings and caveats of the study: TCRs exceeding 1 in 1000 frequency stayed unchanged with DPC sensitization.

Extraction yielded total RNA from whole blood (unfractionated). Unique molecular identifiers were linked by the library to individual cDNA molecules. TCRdb analysed the reads with MiXCR anew, one entry per CDR3 protein. The sample holds about 120,000 distinct CDR3 sequences, approximately 9% seen once. Trimming removed 1 base at V and 10 bases at J, with 11 bases between. This CDR3 has 14 amino acids. Germline CDR1 is SGHTA and CDR2 is FQGNSA. The receptor's source is a human donor in good health. Some clones in this sample may be carry-over from other donors' samples. The J gene is TRBJ1-6, the V gene TRBV7-2; D uncertain. Sequences were obtained from whole blood. For the CDR3, the DNA is TGTGCCAGCAGCTTAGGGGAGGGAATCTCACCCCTCCACTTT. Encoded protein: CASSLGEGISPLHF.